Here is one T cell receptor (beta chain) with its context. Its antigen is not identified. Each of the donors was a healthy bone marrow donor. Though probably carrying unrecorded immune exposures, donors were nominally healthy at sampling. PCR amplification relied on 60 Vbeta primers (plus 13 Jbeta primers). Assay: immunoSEQ multiplex PCR; the TCRdb copy retains only in-frame clones and omits some. The sample records about 160,000 clones, roughly 79% being singletons. Trimming removed 5 bases from V and 7 bases from J; junction bases left unmatched: 8. CDR1 and CDR2 (germline): SGHTA, FQGTGA. The CDR3 has 17 amino acids. The sample comes from a study of cytomegalovirus exposure and HLA in healthy donors. General study results and limits: The authors later linked a missense DCLRE1C variant to TCR beta V- and J-gene trimming. Productive rates of about 90% or about 30% were seen for most TCR beta V segments in an earlier analysis.

This receptor was identified in a man aged 25 to 40 in good health and CMV-seronegative. This chain joins TRBV7-3 and TRBJ2-1; TRBD2 agrees at 16 bases. The sample consisted of PBMCs. This chain's CDR3 is CASSPPGLAGGQNEQFF. The CDR3, as DNA: TGTGCCAGCAGCCCGCCGGGACTAGCGGGAGGGCAGAATGAGCAGTTCTTC.